Here is one T cell receptor beta chain with its context. These data originate in a study of T cell responses to AZD1222 COVID-19 vaccine. Looked up from germline, CDR1 is MNHEY and CDR2 is SVGEGT. With 2 bases removed from V and 1 base from J, the gap between germline ends came to 8 bases. This CDR3 is built from 14 residues. Clones were read by immunoSEQ multiplex PCR, and TCRdb kept only the in-frame ones, dropping some. The sample consists of 150,000 to 200,000 clones, about 91% of them appearing once. This material consisted of peripheral blood, taken 28 days after the second AZD1222 dose. The receptor comes from an adult who received the AZD1222 COVID-19 vaccine. V is TRBV6-2 or TRBV6-3 and J is TRBJ1-1, with D tentatively TRBD1 (6 bases). The CDR3, as DNA: TGTGCCAGCAGTTACGGGACATGGAACACTGAAGCTTTCTTT. Translation: CASSYGTWNTEAFF.